This TCR beta chain comes out of a study of persistence of HIV-infected CD4 T cells. Study as a whole: Median time on suppressive ART was approximately eight years.

The stimulus was an HIV-1 Gag 15-mer peptide pool, 0.9 to 1 ug/peptide/mL. CD40L-negative CD69-negative CD45RO-high memory CD4+ T cells were sorted as populations depleted of antigen-responding cells. With 11 bases removed from V and 2 bases from J, the gap between germline ends came to 17 bases. The CDR3 has 14 amino acids. Looked up from germline, CDR1 is MNHEY and CDR2 is SVGAGI. The libraries were made with immunoSEQ version 4 in survey mode. Sequencing used immunoSEQ multiplex PCR; TCRdb keeps in-frame clones, though not all of them. Of about 36,000 clones listed, over 65% are singletons. A word on this clone: What it binds is unknown.

This receptor was taken from an adult with HIV. The donor label of this sample is uncertain. Sample: cultured CD4+ T cells from PBMCs, taken from a patient who received antiretroviral therapy. The rearrangement joins TRBV6-5 to TRBJ2-3; D could derive from TRBD1 or TRBD2 (6 bases each). CDR3 residues: CAVSDGGITDTQYF. The CDR3 DNA sequence: TGTGCCGTTTCCGACGGGGGCATCACAGATACGCAGTATTTT.